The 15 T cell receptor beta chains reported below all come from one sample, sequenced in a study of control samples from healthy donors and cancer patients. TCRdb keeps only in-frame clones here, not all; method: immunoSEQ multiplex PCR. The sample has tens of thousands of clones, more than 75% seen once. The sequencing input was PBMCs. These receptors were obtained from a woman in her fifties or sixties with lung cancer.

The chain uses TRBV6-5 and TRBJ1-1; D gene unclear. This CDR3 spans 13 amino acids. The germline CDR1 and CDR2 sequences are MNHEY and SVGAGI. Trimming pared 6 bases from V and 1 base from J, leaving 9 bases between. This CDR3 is CASSLSQNTEAFF. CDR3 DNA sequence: TGTGCCAGCAGCCTCTCCCAGAACACTGAAGCTTTCTTT.

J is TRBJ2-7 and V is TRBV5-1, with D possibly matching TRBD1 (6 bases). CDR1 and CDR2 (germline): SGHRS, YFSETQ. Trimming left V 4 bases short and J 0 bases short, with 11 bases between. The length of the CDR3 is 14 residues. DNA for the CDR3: TGCGCCAGCAGCACCGGACAGAGCTCCTACGAGCAGTACTTC. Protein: CASSTGQSSYEQYF.

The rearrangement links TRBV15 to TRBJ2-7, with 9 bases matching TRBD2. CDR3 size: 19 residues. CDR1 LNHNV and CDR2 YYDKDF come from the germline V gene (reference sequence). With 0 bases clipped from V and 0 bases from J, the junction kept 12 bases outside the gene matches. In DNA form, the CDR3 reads TGTGCCACCAGCAGAGATGCTAGCGGGGCCCATGTAAACTCCTACGAGCAGTACTTC. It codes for CATSRDASGAHVNSYEQYF.

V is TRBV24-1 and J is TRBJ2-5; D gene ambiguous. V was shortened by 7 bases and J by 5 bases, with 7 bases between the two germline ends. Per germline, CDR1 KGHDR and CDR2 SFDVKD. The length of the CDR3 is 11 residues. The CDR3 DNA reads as TGTGCCACCAGGAACGGGGAGACCCAGTACTTC. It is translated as CATRNGETQYF.

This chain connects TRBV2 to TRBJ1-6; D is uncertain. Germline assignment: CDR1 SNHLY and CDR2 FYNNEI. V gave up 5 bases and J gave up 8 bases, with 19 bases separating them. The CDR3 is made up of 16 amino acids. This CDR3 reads CASSLRRSVRDSPLHF. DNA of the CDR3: TGTGCCAGCAGTCTACGACGGTCCGTACGGGATTCACCCCTCCACTTT.

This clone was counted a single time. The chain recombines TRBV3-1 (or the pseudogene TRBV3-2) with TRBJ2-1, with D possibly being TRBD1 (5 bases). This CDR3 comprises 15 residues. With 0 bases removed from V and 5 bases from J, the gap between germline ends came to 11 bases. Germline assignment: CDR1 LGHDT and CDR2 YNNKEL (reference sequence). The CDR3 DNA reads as TGTGCCAGCAGCCAAGATTTCCACAGGAACAATGAGCAGTTCTTC. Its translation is CASSQDFHRNNEQFF.

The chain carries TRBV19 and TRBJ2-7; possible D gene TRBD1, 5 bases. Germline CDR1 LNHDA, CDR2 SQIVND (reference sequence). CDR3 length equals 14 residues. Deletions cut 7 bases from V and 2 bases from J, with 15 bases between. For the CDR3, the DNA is TGTGCCAGTACCACACGCGACAGACCCTACGAGCAGTACTTC. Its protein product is CASTTRDRPYEQYF.

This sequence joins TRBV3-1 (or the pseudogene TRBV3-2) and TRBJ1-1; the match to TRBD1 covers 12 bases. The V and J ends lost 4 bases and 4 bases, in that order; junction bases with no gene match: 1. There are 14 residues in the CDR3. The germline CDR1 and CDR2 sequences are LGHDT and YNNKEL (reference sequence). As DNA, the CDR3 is TGTGCCAGCAGCCCGGGACAGGGGGCCACTGAAGCTTTCTTT. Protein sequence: CASSPGQGATEAFF.

The CDR3 is CASRRDSAEAFF. DNA of the CDR3: TGTGCCAGCAGGCGGGACAGCGCTGAAGCTTTCTTT. This chain uses TRBV25-1 with TRBJ1-1; 7 positions agree with TRBD1. The CDR3 consists of 12 residues. Trimming at V came to 6 bases and at J to 6 bases, leaving 4 bases not matched to a gene. Looked up from germline, CDR1 is MGHDK and CDR2 is SYGVNS. Based on the CDR3 plus reference TRBV25-1 and TRBJ1-1, the full variable domain is EADIYQTPRYLVIGTGKKITLECSQTMGHDKMYWYQQDPGMELHLIHYSYGVNSTEKGDLSSESTVSRIRTEHFPLTLESARPSHTSQYLCASRRDSAEAFFGQGTRLTVV.

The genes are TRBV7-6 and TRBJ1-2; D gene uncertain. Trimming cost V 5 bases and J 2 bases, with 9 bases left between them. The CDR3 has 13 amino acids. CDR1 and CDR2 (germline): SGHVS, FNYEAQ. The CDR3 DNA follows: TGTGCCAGCAGCAATCAGGCGAACTATGGCTACACCTTC. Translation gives CASSNQANYGYTF.

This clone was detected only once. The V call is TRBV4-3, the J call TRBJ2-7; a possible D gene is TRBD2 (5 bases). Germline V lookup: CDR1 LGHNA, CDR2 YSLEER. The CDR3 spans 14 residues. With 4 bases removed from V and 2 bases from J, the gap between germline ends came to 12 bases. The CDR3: CASSRRTGAYEQYF. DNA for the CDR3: TGCGCCAGCAGCCGAAGGACTGGAGCCTACGAGCAGTACTTC.

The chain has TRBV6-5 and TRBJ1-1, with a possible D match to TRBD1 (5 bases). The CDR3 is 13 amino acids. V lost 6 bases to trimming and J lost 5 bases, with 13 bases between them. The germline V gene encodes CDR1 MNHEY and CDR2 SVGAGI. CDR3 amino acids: CASRPNGATEAFF. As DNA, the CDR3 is TGTGCCAGCAGGCCAAATGGGGCTACTGAAGCTTTCTTT.

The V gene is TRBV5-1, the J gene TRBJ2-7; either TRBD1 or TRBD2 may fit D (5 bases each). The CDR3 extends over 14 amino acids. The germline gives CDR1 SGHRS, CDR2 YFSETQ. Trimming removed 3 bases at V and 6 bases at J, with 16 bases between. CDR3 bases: TGCGCCAGCAGCTCCCTCGAGGGGCACGGCGAGCAGTACTTC. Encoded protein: CASSSLEGHGEQYF.

This CDR3 is CASSFGLEQFF. The CDR3 nucleotides are TGTGCCAGCAGCTTTGGACTAGAGCAGTTCTTC. The chain is built from TRBV13 and TRBJ2-1, with D tentatively TRBD2 (6 bases). Germline V CDR1 and CDR2: PRHDT, FYEKMQ (reference sequence). The CDR3 spans 11 residues. V lost 3 bases to trimming and J lost 10 bases, with 7 bases between them.

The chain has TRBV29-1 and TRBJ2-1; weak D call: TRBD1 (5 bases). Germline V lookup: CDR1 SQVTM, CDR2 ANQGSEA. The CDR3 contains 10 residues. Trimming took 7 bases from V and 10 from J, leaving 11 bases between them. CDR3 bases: TGCAGCGGAGGTAGGACAGAGCAGTTCTTC. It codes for CSGGRTEQFF.